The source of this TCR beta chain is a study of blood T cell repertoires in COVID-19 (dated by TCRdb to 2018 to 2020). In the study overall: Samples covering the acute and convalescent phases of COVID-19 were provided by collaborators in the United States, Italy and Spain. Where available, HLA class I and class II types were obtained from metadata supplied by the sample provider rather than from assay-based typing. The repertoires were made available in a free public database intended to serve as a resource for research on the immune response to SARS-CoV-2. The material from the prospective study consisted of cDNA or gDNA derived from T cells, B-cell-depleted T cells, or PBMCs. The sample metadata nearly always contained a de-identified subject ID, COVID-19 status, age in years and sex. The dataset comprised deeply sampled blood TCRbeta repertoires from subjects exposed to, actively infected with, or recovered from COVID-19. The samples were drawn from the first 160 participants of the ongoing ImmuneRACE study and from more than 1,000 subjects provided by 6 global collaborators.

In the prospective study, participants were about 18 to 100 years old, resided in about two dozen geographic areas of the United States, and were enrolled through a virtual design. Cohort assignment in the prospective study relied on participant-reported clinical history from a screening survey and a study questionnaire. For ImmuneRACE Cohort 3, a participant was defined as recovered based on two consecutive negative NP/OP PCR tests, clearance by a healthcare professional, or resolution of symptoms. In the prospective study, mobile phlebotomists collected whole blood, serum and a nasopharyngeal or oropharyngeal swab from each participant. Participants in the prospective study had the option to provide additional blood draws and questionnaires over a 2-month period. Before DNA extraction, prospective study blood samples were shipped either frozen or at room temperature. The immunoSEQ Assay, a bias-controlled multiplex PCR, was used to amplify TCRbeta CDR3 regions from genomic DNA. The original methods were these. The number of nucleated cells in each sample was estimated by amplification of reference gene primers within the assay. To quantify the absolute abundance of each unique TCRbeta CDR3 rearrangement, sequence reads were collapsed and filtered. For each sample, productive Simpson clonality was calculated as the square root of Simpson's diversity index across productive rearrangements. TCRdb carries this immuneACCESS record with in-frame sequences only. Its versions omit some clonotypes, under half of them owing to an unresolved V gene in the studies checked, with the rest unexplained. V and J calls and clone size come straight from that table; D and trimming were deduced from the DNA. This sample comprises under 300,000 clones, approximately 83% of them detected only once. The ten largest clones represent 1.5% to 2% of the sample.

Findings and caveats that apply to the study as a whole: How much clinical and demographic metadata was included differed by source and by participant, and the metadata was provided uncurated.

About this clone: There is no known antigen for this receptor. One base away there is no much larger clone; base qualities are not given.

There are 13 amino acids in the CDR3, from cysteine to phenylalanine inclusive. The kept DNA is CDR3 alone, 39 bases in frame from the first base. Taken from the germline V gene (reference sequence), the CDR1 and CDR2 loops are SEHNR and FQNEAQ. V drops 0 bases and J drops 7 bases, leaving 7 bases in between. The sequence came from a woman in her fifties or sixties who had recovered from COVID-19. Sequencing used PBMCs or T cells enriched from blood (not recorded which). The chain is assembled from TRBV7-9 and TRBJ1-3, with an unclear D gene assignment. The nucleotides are TGTGCCAGCAGCTTAGCACTCCTGAACACCATATATTTT. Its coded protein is CASSLALLNTIYF.